A single sample gave rise to the 4 T cell receptor beta chains below, sequenced in a study of regulatory T cells in long-lasting Graves disease. Time point in this sample: newly diagnosed GD, antithyroid drugs for less than 3 months. Generation of the TCR library employed RNA extracted from PBMCs. In building TCR beta libraries, iRepertoire HTBI primers were used together with Arm-PCR of CDR3 regions. Each CDR3 protein is one row after TCRdb ran MiXCR on the multiplex PCR reads. The data show 350,000 to 500,000 distinct CDR3 sequences, with around 13% seen just once and over 15% held by the top ten. These records were also assigned to another study, of T cells in Graves' hyperthyroidism and ophthalmopathy.

The sample consisted of peripheral blood mononuclear cells (PBMCs), taken at new diagnosis, from a patient treated with antithyroid drugs. The source is a woman between 50 and 59 years old with Graves disease.

The chain carries TRBV3-1 and TRBJ2-7; 11 positions agree with TRBD2. CDR1 and CDR2 (germline): LGHDT, YNNKEL (reference sequence). CDR3 length: 17 residues. The V segment lost 1 base and the J segment 2 bases; nucleotides outside the gene matches: 7. CDR3: CASSQALGTSGTYEQYF. CDR3 DNA sequence: TGTGCCAGCAGCCAAGCCCTCGGGACTAGCGGCACCTACGAGCAGTACTTC.

The V and J genes are TRBV30 and TRBJ2-2; 12 bases are shared with TRBD2. The CDR3 consists of 15 residues. Germline CDR1 GTSNPN, CDR2 SVGIG (reference sequence). The ends lost 4 bases at V and 6 bases at J; junction bases unmatched: 6. CDR3 DNA: TGTGCCTGGAAATTACTAGCGGGAGGTCCCGGGGAGCTGTTTTTT. It yields the protein CAWKLLAGGPGELFF. Full variable domain (remainder filled in from reference TRBV30 and TRBJ2-2): SQTIHQWPATLVQPVGSPLSLECTVEGTSNPNLYWYRQAAGRGLQLLFYSVGIGQISSEVPQNLSASRPQDRQFILSSKKLLLSDSGFYLCAWKLLAGGPGELFFGEGSRLTVL.

This clonotype was counted between two and nine times. The chain joins TRBV20-1 to TRBJ2-1, with 8 bases identical to TRBD2. The CDR3 totals 14 residues. Germline V lookup: CDR1 DFQATT, CDR2 SNEGSKA (reference sequence). V lost 5 bases, J lost 9 bases, and 12 bases stayed unmatched. DNA for the CDR3: TGCAGTGCTGCCTTCGGGAGGGTAGGGGGTGAGCAGTTCTTC. Encoded protein: CSAAFGRVGGEQFF.

The sample holds one count of this clonotype. This likely comes from a read error, as the CDR3 has no conserved phenylalanine or tryptophan at its end. The J gene is TRBJ2-7, the V gene TRBV14, with D maybe TRBD2 (5 bases). Trimming took 1 base from V and 3 from J, leaving 13 bases between them. Germline loops: CDR1 SGHDN, CDR2 FVKESK. The CDR3 sequence is 15 residues long. The CDR3 loop reads CASSQGSSYRYEQYL. The CDR3 DNA is TGTGCCAGCAGCCAAGGGTCTAGCTACCGCTACGAGCAGTACCTC.